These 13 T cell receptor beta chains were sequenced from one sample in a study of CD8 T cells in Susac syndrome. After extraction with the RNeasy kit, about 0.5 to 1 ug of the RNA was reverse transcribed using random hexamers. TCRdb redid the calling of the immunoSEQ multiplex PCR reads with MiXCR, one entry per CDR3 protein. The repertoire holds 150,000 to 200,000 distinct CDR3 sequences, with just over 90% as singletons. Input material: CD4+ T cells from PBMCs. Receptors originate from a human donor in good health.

CDR3 bases: TGCGCCAGCAGCGGCTCGGGCCCCGACGGGGAGCTGTTTTTT. As protein: CASSGSGPDGELFF. The rearrangement links TRBV5-1 to TRBJ2-2; D gene unclear. The CDR3 contains 14 residues. V lost 4 bases, J lost 7 bases, and 14 bases lay in between. CDR1 is SGHRS, CDR2 YFSETQ, per germline.

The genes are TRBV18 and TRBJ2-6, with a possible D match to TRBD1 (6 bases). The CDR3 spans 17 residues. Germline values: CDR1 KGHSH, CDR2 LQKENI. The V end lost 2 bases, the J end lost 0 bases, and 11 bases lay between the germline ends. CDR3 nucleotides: TGTGCCAGCTCACCAAGGCAGGGGAGCTCTGGGGCCAACGTCCTGACTTTC. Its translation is CASSPRQGSSGANVLTF.

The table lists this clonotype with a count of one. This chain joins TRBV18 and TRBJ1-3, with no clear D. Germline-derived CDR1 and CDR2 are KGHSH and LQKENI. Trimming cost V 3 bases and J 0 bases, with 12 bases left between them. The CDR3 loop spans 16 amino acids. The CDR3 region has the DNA TGTGCCAGCTCACCTGCGGCAGGATTCTCTGGAAACACCATATATTTT. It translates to CASSPAAGFSGNTIYF.

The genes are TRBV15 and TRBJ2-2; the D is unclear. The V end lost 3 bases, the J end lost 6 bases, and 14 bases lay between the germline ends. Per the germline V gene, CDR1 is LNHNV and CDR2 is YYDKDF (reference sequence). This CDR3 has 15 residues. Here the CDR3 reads CATSRGNSGAGELFF. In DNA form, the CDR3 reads TGTGCCACCAGCAGGGGAAACTCCGGCGCCGGGGAGCTGTTTTTT.

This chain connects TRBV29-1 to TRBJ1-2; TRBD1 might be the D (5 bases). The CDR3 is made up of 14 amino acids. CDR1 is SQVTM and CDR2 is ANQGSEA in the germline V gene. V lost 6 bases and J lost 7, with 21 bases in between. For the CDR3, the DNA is TGCAGCGTCAAGGGGCGGCTGCAAAGACGTGGCTACACCTTC. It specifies CSVKGRLQRRGYTF.

CDR3 DNA: TGTGCCAGCAGCCAATCTCCGGGGGCGTTTGGCTACACCTTC. Its translation: CASSQSPGAFGYTF. The chain has TRBV3-1 and TRBJ1-2; D may be TRBD1 (6 bases). V was cut by 2 bases and J by 7 bases, with 14 bases left in between. The CDR3 contains 14 residues. From germline, CDR1 is LGHDT and CDR2 YNNKEL (reference sequence).

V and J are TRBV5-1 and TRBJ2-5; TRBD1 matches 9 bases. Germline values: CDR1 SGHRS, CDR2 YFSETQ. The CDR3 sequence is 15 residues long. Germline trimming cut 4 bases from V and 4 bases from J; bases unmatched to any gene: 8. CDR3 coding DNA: TGCGCCAGCAGCGGGACAGGGACCCTGGGAGAGACCCAGTACTTC. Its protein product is CASSGTGTLGETQYF.

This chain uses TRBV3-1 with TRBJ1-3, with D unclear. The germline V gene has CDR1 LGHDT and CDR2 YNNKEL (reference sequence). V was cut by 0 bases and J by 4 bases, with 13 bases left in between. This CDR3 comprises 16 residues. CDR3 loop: CASSQEGRAGGNTIYF. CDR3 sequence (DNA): TGTGCCAGCAGCCAAGAGGGTAGGGCGGGAGGAAACACCATATATTTT.

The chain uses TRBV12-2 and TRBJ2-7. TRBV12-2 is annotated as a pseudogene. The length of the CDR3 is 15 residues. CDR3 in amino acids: CASRSRTDNTYEQYF. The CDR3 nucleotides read TGTGCAAGTCGCTCGCGGACCGACAACACCTACGAGCAGTACTTC.

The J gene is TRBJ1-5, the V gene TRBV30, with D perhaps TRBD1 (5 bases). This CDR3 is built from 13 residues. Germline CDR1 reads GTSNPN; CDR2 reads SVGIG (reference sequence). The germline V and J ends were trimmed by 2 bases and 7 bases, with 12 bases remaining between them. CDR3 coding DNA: TGTGCCTGGAGTCCAGGGTCGGGGCAGCCCCAGCATTTT. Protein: CAWSPGSGQPQHF.

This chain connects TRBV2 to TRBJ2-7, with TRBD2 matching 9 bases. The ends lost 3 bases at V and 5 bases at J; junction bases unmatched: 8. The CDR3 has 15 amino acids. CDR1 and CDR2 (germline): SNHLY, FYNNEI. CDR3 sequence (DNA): TGTGCCAGCAGTGAGTCGGCGGGGGGGCCGAACGAGCAGTACTTC. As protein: CASSESAGGPNEQYF.

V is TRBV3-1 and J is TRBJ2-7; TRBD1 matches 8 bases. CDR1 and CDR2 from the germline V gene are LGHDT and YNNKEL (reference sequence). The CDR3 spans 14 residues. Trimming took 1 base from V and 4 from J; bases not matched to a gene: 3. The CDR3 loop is CASSQGYRGYEQYF. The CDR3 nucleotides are TGTGCCAGCAGCCAAGGTTACAGGGGGTACGAGCAGTACTTC.

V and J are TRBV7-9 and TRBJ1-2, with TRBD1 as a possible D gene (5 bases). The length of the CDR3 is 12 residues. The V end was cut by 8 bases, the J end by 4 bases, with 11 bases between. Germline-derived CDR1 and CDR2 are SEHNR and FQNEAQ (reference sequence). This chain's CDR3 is CASVGDGYGYTF. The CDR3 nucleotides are TGTGCCAGCGTGGGGGATGGCTATGGCTACACCTTC. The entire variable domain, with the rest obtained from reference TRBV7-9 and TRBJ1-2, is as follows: DTGVSQNPRHKITKRGQNVTFRCDPISEHNRLYWYRQTLGQGPEFLTYFQNEAQLEKSRLLSDRFSAERPKGSFSTLEIQRTEQGDSAMYLCASVGDGYGYTFGSGTRLTVV.